Below, 8 T cell receptor beta chains from the same sample are listed, as sequenced in a study of vaccination and CD4 T cells after COVID-19. Once obtained from cultured CD4+ T cells, the DNA was sequenced using the Oncomine TCR Beta short-read assay. One entry per CDR3 protein, called by TCRdb with MiXCR from the PCR reads. The sample holds 15,000 to 20,000 distinct CDR3 sequences, 30% to 40% seen once. As for treatment: roughly 10-day PBMC culture with coronavirus spike peptide pools or control peptides (ViraFEST assay). These receptors' targets are unknown. The sample was CD4+ T cells from blood, cultured in vitro, taken before SARS-CoV-2 vaccination. Receptors were obtained from a human donor who received a COVID-19 vaccine.

The chain couples TRBV7-9 to TRBJ2-7; D tentatively fits TRBD1 or TRBD2 (6 bases each). Trimming took off 3 bases at V and 5 bases at J, with 20 bases between the two ends. CDR1 is SEHNR and CDR2 is FQNEAQ in the germline V gene (reference sequence). The CDR3 extends over 16 amino acids. Here the CDR3 reads CASSFFSGHPGDEQYF. The CDR3 coding sequence is TGTGCCAGCAGCTTCTTTTCGGGACACCCGGGGGACGAGCAGTACTTC.

This clonotype turned up a few times. J is TRBJ1-6 and V is TRBV7-2; no clear D gene. V shed 1 base and J shed 7 bases, with 11 bases lying between them. This CDR3 has 15 residues. The germline CDR1 and CDR2 sequences are SGHTA and FQGNSA. The DNA for the CDR3 is TGTGCCAGCAGCTTAGGGCAGCACGGCAATTCACCCCTCCACTTT. As protein: CASSLGQHGNSPLHF.

The rearrangement joins TRBV11-3 to TRBJ2-7, with no clear D. The CDR3 consists of 14 residues. V lost 3 bases to trimming and J lost 4 bases, with 13 bases between them. Looked up from germline, CDR1 is SGHNT and CDR2 is YENEEA. The CDR3 bases are TGTGCCAGCAGCTTTGGCGGCCTTTGGTACGAGCAGTACTTC. Amino acids: CASSFGGLWYEQYF.

CDR3: CASSPRDSLNEKLFF. The CDR3 coding sequence is TGTGCCAGCAGTCCCAGGGACAGCTTAAATGAAAAACTGTTTTTT. The chain combines TRBV12-3 or TRBV12-4 with TRBJ1-4; TRBD1 aligns across 7 bases. Trimming at V came to 5 bases and at J to 5 bases, leaving 8 bases not matched to a gene. This CDR3 has 15 amino acids.

The V call is TRBV20-1, the J call TRBJ2-4; tentatively, D is TRBD2 (5 bases). Trimming pared 5 bases from V and 3 bases from J, leaving 11 bases between. Looked up from germline, CDR1 is DFQATT and CDR2 is SNEGSKA (reference sequence). This CDR3 region has 13 residues. DNA of the CDR3: TGCAGTGCTCGTGGTGCGGGCAAAAACATTCAGTACTTC. It translates to CSARGAGKNIQYF.

This clonotype was seen more than once but under ten times. The rearrangement links TRBV7-3 to TRBJ2-6; D remains ambiguous. Germline assignment: CDR1 SGHTA and CDR2 FQGTGA. The V end was cut by 6 bases, the J end by 0 bases, with 3 bases between. The CDR3 totals 13 residues. The CDR3 region is CASRRSGANVLTF. The CDR3 nucleotides are TGTGCCAGCAGGCGCTCTGGGGCCAACGTCCTGACTTTC.

This chain connects TRBV30 to TRBJ1-3; D ambiguous. V lost 5 bases and J 0 bases, leaving 17 bases between the germline ends. The CDR3 sequence is 16 residues long. CDR1 is GTSNPN and CDR2 is SVGIG in the germline V gene (reference sequence). CDR3 loop: CAWQEGEGYSGNTIYF. DNA of the CDR3: TGTGCCTGGCAGGAGGGTGAGGGATACTCTGGAAACACCATATATTTT.

The CDR3 region has the DNA TGTGCCAGCAGCTTAGGAGTAGCGGGGGGTCCCTCGGGGGACCAGTACTTC. Protein: CASSLGVAGGPSGDQYF. The V gene is TRBV7-2, the J gene TRBJ2-5; 10 bases align to TRBD2. Trimming cost V 1 base and J 10 bases; bases outside gene matches: 15. The CDR3 runs 17 residues. Germline V gene data show CDR1 as SGHTA and CDR2 as FQGNSA.